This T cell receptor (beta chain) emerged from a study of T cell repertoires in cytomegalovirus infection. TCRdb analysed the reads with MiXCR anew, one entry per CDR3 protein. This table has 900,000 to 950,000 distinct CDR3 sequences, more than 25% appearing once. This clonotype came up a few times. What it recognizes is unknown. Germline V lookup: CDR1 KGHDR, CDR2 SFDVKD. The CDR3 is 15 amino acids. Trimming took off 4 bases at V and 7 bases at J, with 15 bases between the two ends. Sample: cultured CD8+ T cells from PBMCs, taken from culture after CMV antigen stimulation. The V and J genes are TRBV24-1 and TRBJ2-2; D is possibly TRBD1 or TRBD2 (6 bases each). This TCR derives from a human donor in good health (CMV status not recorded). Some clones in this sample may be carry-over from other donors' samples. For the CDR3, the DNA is TGTGCCACCAGTGACTCAGTCCGGGGGCGCGGGGAGCTGTTTTTT. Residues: CATSDSVRGRGELFF.